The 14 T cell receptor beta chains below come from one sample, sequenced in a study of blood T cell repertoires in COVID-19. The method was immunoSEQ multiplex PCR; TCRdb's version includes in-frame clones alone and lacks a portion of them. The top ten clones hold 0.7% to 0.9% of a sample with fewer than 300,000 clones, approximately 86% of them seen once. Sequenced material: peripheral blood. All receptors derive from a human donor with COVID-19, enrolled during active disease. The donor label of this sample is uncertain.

The CDR3 DNA reads as TGCGCCAGCAGCTTGACTAGCGGGAGGGACCGGGAGCTGTTTTTT. As protein: CASSLTSGRDRELFF. The chain joins TRBV5-1 to TRBJ2-2, with 13 bases aligning to TRBD2. This CDR3 region has 15 residues. The V segment lost 1 base and the J segment 9 bases; nucleotides outside the gene matches: 3. The germline V gene has CDR1 SGHRS and CDR2 YFSETQ.

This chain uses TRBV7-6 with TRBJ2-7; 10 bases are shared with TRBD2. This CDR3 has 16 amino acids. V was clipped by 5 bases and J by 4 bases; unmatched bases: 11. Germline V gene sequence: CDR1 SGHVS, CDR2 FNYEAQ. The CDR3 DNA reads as TGTGCCAGCAGCAAACGGAGCGGGAGGGTGACTTACGAGCAGTACTTC. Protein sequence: CASSKRSGRVTYEQYF.

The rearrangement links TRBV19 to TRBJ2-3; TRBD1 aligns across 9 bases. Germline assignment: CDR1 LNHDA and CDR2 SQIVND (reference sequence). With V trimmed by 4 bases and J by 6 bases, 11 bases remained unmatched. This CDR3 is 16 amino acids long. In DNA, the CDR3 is TGTGCCAGTAGTAACGCCGCCGGGACAGGGAGCGATACGCAGTATTTT. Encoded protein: CASSNAAGTGSDTQYF.

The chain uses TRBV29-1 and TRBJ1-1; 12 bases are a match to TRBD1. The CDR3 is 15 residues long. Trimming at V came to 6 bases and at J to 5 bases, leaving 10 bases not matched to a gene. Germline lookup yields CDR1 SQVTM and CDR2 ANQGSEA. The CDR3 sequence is CSVDTGQGARTEAFF. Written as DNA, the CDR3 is TGCAGCGTGGATACGGGACAGGGGGCTAGGACTGAAGCTTTCTTT.

CDR3 loop: CASSLRGSEQYF. Written as DNA, the CDR3 is TGTGCCAGCAGCCTGAGAGGATCCGAGCAGTACTTC. This rearrangement joins TRBV3-1 (or the pseudogene TRBV3-2) to TRBJ2-7, with no clear D. The CDR3 spans 12 residues. V dropped 4 bases and J dropped 6 bases, with 10 bases sitting between them. Germline V gene data show CDR1 as LGHDT and CDR2 as YNNKEL (reference sequence).

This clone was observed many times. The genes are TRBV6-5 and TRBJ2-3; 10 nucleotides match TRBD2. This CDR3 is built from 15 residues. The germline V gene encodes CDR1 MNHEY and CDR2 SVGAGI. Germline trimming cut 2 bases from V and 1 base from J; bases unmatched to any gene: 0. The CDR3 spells CASSYLAGGTDTQYF. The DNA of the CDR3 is TGTGCCAGCAGTTACCTAGCGGGAGGCACAGATACGCAGTATTTT.

CDR3 nucleotides: TGTGCCAGTAGCCTCGAGGAAGACTACACTGAAGCTTTCTTT. This codes for CASSLEEDYTEAFF. The chain couples TRBV19 to TRBJ1-1, with D unclear. Germline V lookup: CDR1 LNHDA, CDR2 SQIVND (reference sequence). V was trimmed by 6 bases and J by 3 bases, leaving 14 bases between them. This CDR3 is built from 14 residues.

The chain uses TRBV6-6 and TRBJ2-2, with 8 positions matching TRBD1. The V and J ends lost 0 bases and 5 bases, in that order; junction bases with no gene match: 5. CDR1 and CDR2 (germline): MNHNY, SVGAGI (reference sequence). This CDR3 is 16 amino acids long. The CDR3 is CASSYSQGARTGELFF. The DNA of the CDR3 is TGTGCCAGCAGTTACTCTCAGGGGGCAAGAACCGGGGAGCTGTTTTTT.

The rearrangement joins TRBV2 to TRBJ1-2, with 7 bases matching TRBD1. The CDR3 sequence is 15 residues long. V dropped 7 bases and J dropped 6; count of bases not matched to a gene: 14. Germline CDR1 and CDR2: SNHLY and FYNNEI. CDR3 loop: CASTINPTGSNGYTF. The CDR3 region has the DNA TGTGCCAGCACCATAAACCCGACAGGGAGCAATGGCTACACCTTC.

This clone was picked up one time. Written as DNA, the CDR3 is TGCGCCAGCAGCCAAGTAACCGCACTGAATAATTCACCCCTCCACTTT. Translating gives CASSQVTALNNSPLHF. This chain uses TRBV4-1 with TRBJ1-6; D not certain. V shed 1 base and J shed 5 bases, with 12 bases lying between them. This CDR3 spans 16 amino acids. Germline lookup yields CDR1 MGHRA and CDR2 YSYEKL.

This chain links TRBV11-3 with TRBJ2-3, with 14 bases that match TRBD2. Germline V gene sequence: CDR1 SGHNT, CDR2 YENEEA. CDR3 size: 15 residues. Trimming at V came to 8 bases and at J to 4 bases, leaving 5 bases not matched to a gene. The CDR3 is CASLPTSGRADTQYF. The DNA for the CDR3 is TGTGCCAGCCTTCCGACTAGCGGGAGGGCAGATACGCAGTATTTT.

The CDR3 DNA reads as TGTGCCTGGGTTAGGGGAACATTCCGCTACGAGCAGTACTTC. Amino acid sequence: CAWVRGTFRYEQYF. The gene calls are TRBV30 and TRBJ2-7; D perhaps matches TRBD1 (5 bases). V was clipped by 5 bases and J by 3 bases, with 17 bases between them. Germline CDR1 and CDR2: GTSNPN and SVGIG (reference sequence). The CDR3 runs 14 residues.

The CDR3 reads CASSRGTDTQYF. In DNA, the CDR3 is TGTGCCAGCAGTAGGGGGACAGATACGCAGTATTTT. J is TRBJ2-3 and V is TRBV6-2 or TRBV6-3; D is possibly TRBD1 (6 bases). Trimming took 5 bases from V and 3 from J, leaving 6 bases between them. The CDR3 is 12 amino acids. CDR1 MNHEY and CDR2 SVGEGT come from the germline V gene.

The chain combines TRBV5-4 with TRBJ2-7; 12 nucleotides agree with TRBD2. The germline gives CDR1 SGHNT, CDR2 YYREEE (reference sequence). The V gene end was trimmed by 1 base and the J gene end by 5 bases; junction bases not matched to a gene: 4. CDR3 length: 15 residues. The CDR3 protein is CASSLTSGGIHEQYF. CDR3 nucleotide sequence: TGTGCCAGCAGCTTGACTAGCGGGGGGATCCACGAGCAGTACTTC. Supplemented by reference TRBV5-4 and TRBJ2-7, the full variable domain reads ETGVTQSPTHLIKTRGQQVTLRCSSQSGHNTVSWYQQALGQGPQFIFQYYREEENGRGNFPPRFSGLQFPNYSSELNVNALELDDSALYLCASSLTSGGIHEQYFGPGTRLTVT.